These 28 T cell receptor beta chains share one sample of origin, sequenced in a study of T-cell memory formation after mild COVID-19. TCRdb re-analysed the 5' RACE reads in MiXCR, keeping a single row per CDR3 protein. The data contain approximately 150,000 distinct CDR3 sequences, about 14% of them seen just once; the ten biggest clones take up 12% to 15%. The sequenced sample consisted of PBMCs or a T cell subset sorted from them (not recorded which). All receptors derive from an adult woman who had mild COVID-19 (a few samples of this study predate the infection). Cell type and time point are not known.

The chain is built from TRBV6-5 and TRBJ2-3, with D perhaps TRBD1 (6 bases). The V gene's germline CDR1 is MNHEY and CDR2 SVGAGI. Deletions cut 5 bases from V and 6 bases from J, with 15 bases between. The CDR3 totals 14 residues. Here the CDR3 reads CASSARDIADTQYF. CDR3 nucleotides: TGTGCCAGCAGTGCCAGGGACATTGCCGATACGCAGTATTTT.

The V gene is TRBV6-5, the J gene TRBJ1-2, with a possible D match to TRBD1 (5 bases). Trimming shortened V by 5 bases and J by 5 bases, and 18 bases separated the two germline ends. Germline V gene lookup returns CDR1 MNHEY and CDR2 SVGAGI. The CDR3 runs 15 residues. The CDR3 coding sequence is TGTGCCAGCAGTGATACCGGACAACTGACATATGGCTACACCTTC. Translation gives CASSDTGQLTYGYTF.

There are a few counts of this clonotype. The chain employs TRBV5-5 and TRBJ1-5; 8 bases are a match to TRBD1. This CDR3 has 16 amino acids. Germline CDR1 is SGHKS and CDR2 is YYEKEE (reference sequence). V shed 0 bases, J shed 6 bases, and the junction held 8 bases outside the gene matches. For the CDR3, the DNA is TGTGCCAGCAGCTTGGAGTTTGCAGGGGGCGGTCAGCCCCAGCATTTT. Translation: CASSLEFAGGGQPQHF.

This chain connects TRBV10-2 to TRBJ2-6; D is possibly TRBD1 (7 bases). Germline loops: CDR1 WSHSY, CDR2 SAAADI. Deletions cut 8 bases from V and 1 base from J, with 9 bases between. The CDR3 contains 14 residues. The CDR3 is CASQGGSGANVLTF. The CDR3 nucleotides read TGCGCCAGCCAGGGGGGATCTGGGGCCAACGTCCTGACTTTC.

V and J are TRBV3-1 and TRBJ2-2; possibly TRBD2 for D (6 bases). CDR1 LGHDT and CDR2 YNNKEL come from the germline V gene (reference sequence). The CDR3 spans 16 residues. V lost 4 bases and J lost 5, with 17 bases in between. The CDR3 reads CASSPPGEPGTGELFF. The DNA of the CDR3 is TGTGCCAGCAGCCCCCCGGGGGAGCCCGGGACCGGGGAGCTGTTTTTT.

The chain employs TRBV20-1 and TRBJ1-1; 11 bases map to TRBD1. The germline CDR1 and CDR2 sequences are DFQATT and SNEGSKA (reference sequence). This CDR3 is built from 15 residues. The ends lost 6 bases at V and 0 bases at J; junction bases unmatched: 6. CDR3 sequence (DNA): TGCAGTGCGCCGGGACAGGGGGAGATGAACACTGAAGCTTTCTTT. The encoded protein is CSAPGQGEMNTEAFF.

This clonotype was recorded a few times. The chain links TRBV3-1 to TRBJ2-7; D not certain. The CDR3 length is 15 residues. Between the trimmed V and J ends, which lost 1 base and 4 bases, there was a span of 14 bases. Germline CDR1 and CDR2: LGHDT and YNNKEL (reference sequence). CDR3 region: CASSQVKGRMYEQYF. CDR3 nucleotide sequence: TGTGCCAGCAGCCAAGTAAAGGGAAGAATGTACGAGCAGTACTTC.

This chain connects TRBV18 to TRBJ2-7, with a tentative D call TRBD2 (6 bases). This CDR3 has 15 residues. Germline-derived CDR1 and CDR2 are KGHSH and LQKENI. V lost 3 bases, J lost 0 bases, and 12 bases lay in between. In nucleotides, the CDR3 is TGTGCCAGCTCACCTTTCCAGGGAGGCTCCTACGAGCAGTACTTC. Its protein is CASSPFQGGSYEQYF.

The V call is TRBV29-1, the J call TRBJ2-7; possible D gene TRBD1, 7 bases. This CDR3 is 13 amino acids long. V lost 6 bases, J lost 7 bases, and 19 bases lay in between. In germline, CDR1 is SQVTM, CDR2 ANQGSEA. CDR3 bases: TGCAGCGTCGACTCACAGGGGACTGGGGAGCAGTACTTC. Translation gives CSVDSQGTGEQYF.

This clonotype was detected many times. This sequence joins TRBV5-1 and TRBJ1-1; D might be TRBD1 (6 bases). The germline V gene encodes CDR1 SGHRS and CDR2 YFSETQ. CDR3 length: 14 residues. V was shortened by 5 bases and J by 5 bases, with 16 bases between the two germline ends. The CDR3 is CASSWSGGQTEAFF. The CDR3, as DNA: TGCGCCAGCAGTTGGTCCGGGGGGCAAACTGAAGCTTTCTTT.

This clonotype was detected a few times. The chain couples TRBV4-3 to TRBJ2-5; D is perhaps TRBD1 (6 bases). The V and J ends lost 0 bases and 6 bases respectively, with 11 bases between them. The CDR3 length is 14 residues. Germline-derived CDR1 and CDR2 are LGHNA and YSLEER. The CDR3 is CASSQETGSKTQYF. DNA for the CDR3: TGCGCCAGCAGCCAAGAGACAGGTTCTAAGACCCAGTACTTC.

The V and J genes are TRBV6-4 and TRBJ2-1; TRBD2 matches 7 bases. J was trimmed by 9 bases and V by 3 bases; bases with no gene match: 8. This CDR3 comprises 14 residues. Germline V gene sequence: CDR1 MRHNA, CDR2 SNTAGT. This CDR3 is CASSDAGVGGEQFF. CDR3 sequence (DNA): TGTGCCAGCAGTGATGCGGGGGTTGGGGGTGAGCAGTTCTTC.

This clonotype was observed a handful of times. This sequence joins TRBV29-1 and TRBJ2-1; D call uncertain. CDR3 length: 16 residues. From germline, CDR1 is SQVTM and CDR2 ANQGSEA. Between the trimmed V and J ends, which lost 6 bases and 8 bases, there was a span of 26 bases. As DNA, the CDR3 is TGCAGCGTCACTCGTGCCCATTTTGGTTCCTTCTATGAGCAGTTCTTC. It yields the protein CSVTRAHFGSFYEQFF.

This clonotype was observed many times. The gene calls are TRBV3-1 and TRBJ2-7; D is uncertain. The CDR3 is made up of 12 amino acids. The V gene's germline CDR1 is LGHDT and CDR2 YNNKEL (reference sequence). The V end was cut by 4 bases, the J end by 4 bases, with 8 bases between. CDR3 nucleotides: TGTGCCAGCAGCCGCAACAATTACGAGCAGTACTTC. It codes for CASSRNNYEQYF.

This clonotype was seen repeatedly, ten times or more. V is TRBV7-2 and J is TRBJ1-1; no clear D gene. V was trimmed by 1 base and J by 6 bases, leaving 15 bases between them. Germline V gene lookup returns CDR1 SGHTA and CDR2 FQGNSA. This CDR3 has 15 amino acids. CDR3 sequence reads: CASSLEVVGIAEAFF. The CDR3 coding sequence is TGTGCCAGCAGCTTAGAAGTGGTTGGGATCGCTGAAGCTTTCTTT.

This clonotype was picked up a small number of times. The chain is built from TRBV20-1 and TRBJ2-7; D is uncertain. V was shortened by 0 bases and J by 2 bases, with 11 bases between the two germline ends. This CDR3 is built from 14 residues. The germline gives CDR1 DFQATT, CDR2 SNEGSKA (reference sequence). The CDR3 DNA follows: TGCAGTGCTAGAGATCAGGTCGGAACCTACGAGCAGTACTTC. Translating gives CSARDQVGTYEQYF.

This clonotype was detected a few times. This CDR3 reads CASSSGLAGLGGLFF. The CDR3 DNA reads TGTGCCAGCAGCTCGGGACTAGCGGGGCTCGGCGGGCTGTTTTTT. The V and J genes are TRBV13 and TRBJ2-2; 13 nucleotides match TRBD2. The CDR3 sequence is 15 residues long. Germline assignment: CDR1 PRHDT and CDR2 FYEKMQ (reference sequence). The V segment lost 4 bases and the J segment 13 bases; nucleotides outside the gene matches: 9.

The chain couples TRBV12-3 or TRBV12-4 to TRBJ1-4; no clear D. Between the trimmed V and J ends, which lost 3 bases and 8 bases, there was a span of 10 bases. The CDR3 runs 13 residues. For the CDR3, the DNA is TGTGCCAGCAGTTTTAAGTTCGGCGAAAAACTGTTTTTT. It codes for CASSFKFGEKLFF.

The CDR3 protein is CASSGAGTSGYNEQFF. CDR3 nucleotide sequence: TGTGCCAGCAGCGGCGCCGGGACTAGCGGTTACAATGAGCAGTTCTTC. J is TRBJ2-1 and V is TRBV7-9; 11 bases map to TRBD2. Germline CDR1 is SEHNR and CDR2 is FQNEAQ (reference sequence). J lost 4 bases, V lost 5 bases, and 7 bases had no gene match. The CDR3 has 16 residues.

This clonotype was observed a few times. The chain recombines TRBV5-4 with TRBJ2-4; D is unclear. The CDR3 consists of 14 residues. Trimming pared 1 base from V and 1 base from J, leaving 6 bases between. Germline-derived CDR1 and CDR2 are SGHNT and YYREEE (reference sequence). Written as DNA, the CDR3 is TGTGCCAGCAGCTTGAGCGAGGCCAAAAACATTCAGTACTTC. Translated, it gives CASSLSEAKNIQYF.

This sequence joins TRBV11-2 and TRBJ2-3; 9 nucleotides align to TRBD2. The CDR3 consists of 15 residues. V gave up 4 bases and J gave up 6 bases; unmatched junction bases: 8. Germline CDR1 is SGHAT and CDR2 is FQNNGV. CDR3 protein: CASSSSTSGVDTQYF. The CDR3 nucleotides are TGTGCCAGCAGCTCCTCGACTAGCGGAGTCGATACGCAGTATTTT.

This clonotype was picked up a small number of times. J is TRBJ2-1 and V is TRBV6-5; 12 bases are a match to TRBD2. This CDR3 has 19 residues. The germline CDR1 and CDR2 sequences are MNHEY and SVGAGI. The J segment lost 3 bases and the V segment lost 7 bases, leaving 16 bases of the junction unmatched. The CDR3 loop is CASTSVGLAGGPLYNEQFF. The CDR3 DNA follows: TGTGCCAGCACCTCAGTGGGGCTAGCGGGGGGGCCCCTCTACAATGAGCAGTTCTTC.

This clonotype appeared a few times. The V gene is TRBV19, the J gene TRBJ2-3, with TRBD2 matching over 7 bases. Germline lookup yields CDR1 LNHDA and CDR2 SQIVND (reference sequence). After removal of 6 bases from V and 4 bases from J, the junction contained 4 bases not matched to a gene. The CDR3 runs to 13 residues. CDR3 nucleotide sequence: TGTGCCAGTAGCCGGGGGGACCCAGATACGCAGTATTTT. Translating gives CASSRGDPDTQYF.

This clonotype was detected ten times or more. The rearrangement uses TRBV3-1 and TRBJ2-5; D uncertain. The CDR3 has 13 residues. V was trimmed by 3 bases and J by 2 bases, leaving 7 bases between them. Germline values: CDR1 LGHDT, CDR2 YNNKEL (reference sequence). The CDR3 protein is CASSQGYQETQYF. In DNA, the CDR3 is TGTGCCAGCAGCCAGGGCTATCAAGAGACCCAGTACTTC.

This clonotype was seen a handful of times. The CDR3 region is CASSSGTSSTDTQYF. CDR3 in DNA: TGTGCCAGCAGTTCCGGGACTAGCAGCACAGATACGCAGTATTTT. The chain couples TRBV6-5 to TRBJ2-3, with 9 bases aligning to TRBD2. J was trimmed by 0 bases and V by 4 bases; bases with no gene match: 2. CDR3 length: 15 residues. Germline V gives CDR1 MNHEY, CDR2 SVGAGI.

This clonotype has only one observation. The chain couples TRBV29-1 to TRBJ1-4; TRBD1 matches at 10 bases. Unmatched junction bases numbered 5, after V lost 2 bases and J lost 8 bases. The CDR3 extends over 14 amino acids. CDR1 and CDR2 (germline): SQVTM, ANQGSEA. Here the CDR3 DNA reads TGCAGCGTTGAACCGACAGGGGGCGAGGAAAAACTGTTTTTT. As protein: CSVEPTGGEEKLFF.

This chain links TRBV10-3 with TRBJ2-2; 7 bases line up with TRBD2. Per the germline V gene, CDR1 is ENHRY and CDR2 is SYGVKD. The V gene end was trimmed by 10 bases and the J gene end by 1 base; junction bases not matched to a gene: 9. CDR3 length: 15 residues. The CDR3, as DNA: TGTGCCACAGCGGGACTTGAATTGAACACCGGGGAGCTGTTTTTT. This gives the protein CATAGLELNTGELFF.

This clonotype was seen more than once but under ten times. The chain uses TRBV18 and TRBJ2-1; D tentatively fits TRBD1 or TRBD2 (5 bases each). The germline V and J ends were trimmed by 2 bases and 4 bases, with 15 bases remaining between them. There are 16 residues in the CDR3. CDR1 KGHSH and CDR2 LQKENI come from the germline V gene. The CDR3 DNA follows: TGTGCCAGCTCACCAATCAGGGTAGGGAGTTACAATGAGCAGTTCTTC. The encoded protein is CASSPIRVGSYNEQFF. The whole variable domain, filled in from reference TRBV18 and TRBJ2-1, reads NAGVMQNPRHLVRRRGQEARLRCSPMKGHSHVYWYRQLPEEGLKFMVYLQKENIIDESGMPKERFSAEFPKEGPSILRIQQVVRGDSAAYFCASSPIRVGSYNEQFFGPGTRLTVL.